This T cell receptor (beta chain) was observed in a study of blood T cells in healthy people across ages. Regarding the study as a whole: Both higher diversity and more naive CD4+ cells marked long-lived donors when set against aged donors.

For the second PCR, which ran for roughly 7 to 11 cycles, a sample-barcoded 5' primer and a J-beta primer mix were used. TCRdb re-analysed the 5' RACE reads in MiXCR, keeping a single row per CDR3 protein. The data contain around 1,900,000 distinct CDR3 sequences, about 39% of them singletons. This CDR3 has 15 residues. Germline CDR1 SGHTA, CDR2 FQGNSA. With respect to this clonotype: The antigen remains unidentified.

The sequencing sample was made of blood. The chain employs TRBV7-2 and TRBJ2-5; TRBD1 agrees at 7 bases. Judging by the DNA end, TRBJ2-7 fits better; the J call may be wrong. The source of this sequence is a human donor in good health. For the CDR3, the DNA is TGTGCCAGCAGCGCAGACAGGGTGCGCCGTTACGAGCAGTACTTC. Residues: CASSADRVRRYEQYF.